This T cell receptor beta chain stems from a study of T-cell reconstitution after alpha-beta-depleted transplantation in children. Unique molecular identifiers were built into the TCRbeta library. TCRdb redid the calling of the PCR reads with MiXCR, one entry per CDR3 protein. The sample lists about 870,000 distinct CDR3 sequences, about 16% occurring once. The V segment lost 4 bases and the J segment 2 bases; nucleotides outside the gene matches: 16. CDR1 and CDR2 (germline): SGHDT, YYEEEE. The CDR3 covers 18 residues. Study-level findings and limits: Expanded graft clones numbering several hundred reportedly gave rise to alpha-beta T cells about two months after transplant. Several patients had high TCRbeta diversity at day 60; it came from surviving recipient T cells and thymic progenitors. When one year had passed after transplant, most T-cell counts and diversity came from newly produced T cells.

Turning to this clonotype: The antigen is undetermined.

The starting material was PBMCs, mostly from graft donor cells, obtained 360 days after TCRalphabeta/CD19-depleted stem cell transplant. The rearrangement uses TRBV5-6 and TRBJ2-5; 8 bases match TRBD1. The source is a male patient between 5 and 17 years old who had a stem cell transplant for acute lymphoblastic leukemia, so the T cells may come from the graft donor. The CDR3 region is CASSAEQGAGREQETQYF. CDR3 nucleotide sequence: TGTGCCAGCAGCGCGGAGCAGGGGGCCGGGCGCGAACAAGAGACCCAGTACTTC.